One and the same sample provided the 25 T cell receptor beta chains below, sequenced in a study of T cell changes during pregnancy in multiple sclerosis. The protocol was immunoSEQ multiplex PCR, while the TCRdb copy is restricted to in-frame clones and leaves out a portion. The repertoire holds about 85,000 clones, with roughly 90% as singletons. The input for sequencing was peripheral blood, taken in the first trimester of pregnancy. All receptors derive from a female donor with multiple sclerosis, enrolled in a pregnancy study.

V usage is TRBV14 and J usage is TRBJ2-1; 7 bases fit TRBD2. The CDR3 consists of 15 residues. Germline V lookup: CDR1 SGHDN, CDR2 FVKESK. J lost 5 bases, V lost 4 bases, and 8 bases had no gene match. In DNA, the CDR3 is TGTGCCAGCAGCCGATTAGCGGGTTTGGACAATGAGCAGTTCTTC. The encoded protein is CASSRLAGLDNEQFF.

V and J are TRBV19 and TRBJ2-2; 8 positions match TRBD1. Trimming cost V 1 base and J 6 bases; bases outside gene matches: 4. The germline gives CDR1 LNHDA, CDR2 SQIVND (reference sequence). CDR3 length: 15 residues. CDR3 in amino acids: CASSIGTGLAGELFF. The DNA of the CDR3 is TGTGCCAGTAGTATAGGGACAGGGCTGGCCGGGGAGCTGTTTTTT.

This chain joins TRBV15 and TRBJ1-1, with D unclear. Germline CDR1 reads LNHNV; CDR2 reads YYDKDF (reference sequence). The CDR3 covers 14 residues. The V end was cut by 0 bases, the J end by 1 base, with 6 bases between. CDR3 coding DNA: TGTGCCACCAGCAGAGAAAAGCAGAACACTGAAGCTTTCTTT. Residues: CATSREKQNTEAFF.

This chain uses TRBV9 with TRBJ2-3; TRBD2 matches at 11 bases. The germline V gene has CDR1 SGDLS and CDR2 YYNGEE. Trimming cost V 3 bases and J 4 bases; bases outside gene matches: 4. This CDR3 has 15 amino acids. The CDR3: CASSGSGGAADTQYF. The CDR3 bases are TGTGCCAGCAGCGGTAGCGGGGGGGCCGCAGATACGCAGTATTTT.

CDR3 nucleotides: TGTGCCAGTTTCGAGGGCCCAGTAAACACTGAAGCTTTCTTT. This codes for CASFEGPVNTEAFF. V is TRBV19 and J is TRBJ1-1; no clear D gene. The V and J ends lost 8 bases and 2 bases respectively, with 15 bases between them. This CDR3 contains 14 residues. Germline V gene lookup returns CDR1 LNHDA and CDR2 SQIVND (reference sequence).

V and J are TRBV6-4 and TRBJ1-1; D possibly corresponds to TRBD1 (5 bases). Germline V gives CDR1 MRHNA, CDR2 SNTAGT. The CDR3 length is 14 residues. The V and J ends lost 5 bases and 5 bases respectively, with 15 bases between them. The CDR3 loop reads CASSLNTGGTEAFF. Here the CDR3 DNA reads TGTGCCAGCAGTTTGAATACGGGGGGGACTGAAGCTTTCTTT.

The chain recombines TRBV5-1 with TRBJ2-5, with D perhaps matching TRBD1 (6 bases). Germline V gives CDR1 SGHRS, CDR2 YFSETQ. The V and J ends lost 1 base and 0 bases respectively, with 10 bases between them. The CDR3 is 15 amino acids. The CDR3, as DNA: TGCGCCAGCAGCTTGTCACAGGGTAACCAAGAGACCCAGTACTTC. Protein sequence: CASSLSQGNQETQYF.

V is TRBV4-3 and J is TRBJ2-5; 9 bases agree with TRBD2. After removal of 3 bases from V and 2 bases from J, the junction contained 10 bases not matched to a gene. Germline CDR1 reads LGHNA; CDR2 reads YSLEER. The CDR3 has 17 residues. In nucleotides, the CDR3 is TGCGCCAGCAGCCAGAGTTCGGGTAGCGGGGGACAAGAGACCCAGTACTTC. Protein product: CASSQSSGSGGQETQYF.

The chain has TRBV18 and TRBJ2-1, with 11 bases that match TRBD2. Losses at the gene ends were 6 bases for V and 6 bases for J; bases not matched to a gene: 10. Germline loops: CDR1 KGHSH, CDR2 LQKENI. The CDR3 is made up of 16 amino acids. The CDR3 DNA is TGTGCCAGCTCCCTTCAGCTAGCGGGAGGCTCCAATGAGCAGTTCTTC. This gives the protein CASSLQLAGGSNEQFF. The complete variable domain, with remaining parts taken from reference TRBV18 and TRBJ2-1, reads NAGVMQNPRHLVRRRGQEARLRCSPMKGHSHVYWYRQLPEEGLKFMVYLQKENIIDESGMPKERFSAEFPKEGPSILRIQQVVRGDSAAYFCASSLQLAGGSNEQFFGPGTRLTVL.

This clone appeared once. V gene TRBV5-1 combines with J gene TRBJ2-1, with 9 bases aligning to TRBD1. Trimming cost V 3 bases and J 4 bases; bases outside gene matches: 5. The length of the CDR3 is 15 residues. Germline V gene sequence: CDR1 SGHRS, CDR2 YFSETQ. The CDR3 DNA sequence: TGCGCCAGCAGCTCTGCGGGACAGGGATACAATGAGCAGTTCTTC. Translated, it gives CASSSAGQGYNEQFF.

CDR3: CASSVFTTNEKLFF. The CDR3 DNA is TGTGCCAGCAGTGTATTTACAACTAATGAAAAACTGTTTTTT. This sequence joins TRBV2 and TRBJ1-4; D is ambiguous. The V end lost 4 bases, the J end lost 0 bases, and 6 bases lay between the germline ends. The CDR3 consists of 14 residues. Germline-derived CDR1 and CDR2 are SNHLY and FYNNEI.

Here the CDR3 DNA reads TGCGCCAGCAGCCAAGACTCATTACTAGCGGGGGGAACAGATACGCAGTATTTT. Its translation: CASSQDSLLAGGTDTQYF. The chain carries TRBV4-1 and TRBJ2-3; 12 nucleotides line up with TRBD2. V dropped 0 bases and J dropped 3; count of bases not matched to a gene: 7. The CDR3 extends over 18 amino acids. CDR1 and CDR2 from the germline V gene are MGHRA and YSYEKL.

The CDR3 nucleotides are TGTGCCAGCAGCCAAGAGAGACCGCTTCGGGGTCCCCTTACCCCTCACTACGAGCAGTACTTC. This gives the protein CASSQERPLRGPLTPHYEQYF. The chain couples TRBV14 to TRBJ2-7; maybe TRBD2 (5 bases). Germline lookup yields CDR1 SGHDN and CDR2 FVKESK. Trimming left V 0 bases short and J 3 bases short, with 30 bases between. This CDR3 is 21 amino acids long.

Details on this clone: The identical CDR3 is also encoded by other nucleotide sequences in the sample. The chain carries TRBV5-1 and TRBJ2-7, with 12 nucleotides matching TRBD2. The junction had 1 base not matched to a gene; V was cut back by 2 bases and J by 1 base. Germline CDR1 and CDR2: SGHRS and YFSETQ. The CDR3 totals 15 residues. Written as DNA, the CDR3 is TGCGCCAGCAGCTTCGGACTAGCGGGATCCTACGAGCAGTACTTC. It yields the protein CASSFGLAGSYEQYF.

The chain couples TRBV7-9 to TRBJ2-5, with 8 bases fitting TRBD2. V lost 5 bases to trimming and J lost 4 bases; unmatched junction nucleotides: 6. Germline V gene data show CDR1 as SEHNR and CDR2 as FQNEAQ (reference sequence). CDR3 size: 14 residues. The CDR3: CASSQSGRLETQYF. The CDR3 DNA is TGTGCCAGCAGCCAAAGCGGGAGATTAGAGACCCAGTACTTC.

This chain connects TRBV7-3 to TRBJ2-7; 11 bases map to TRBD2. Looked up from germline, CDR1 is SGHTA and CDR2 is FQGTGA. V lost 5 bases and J lost 0; bases outside the gene matches: 6. This CDR3 has 16 residues. The CDR3: CASSLTGTSGSYEQYF. In nucleotides, the CDR3 is TGTGCCAGCAGCCTCACCGGGACTAGCGGCTCCTACGAGCAGTACTTC.

This clone was counted between two and nine times. V usage is TRBV6-5 and J usage is TRBJ2-2, with 7 bases lining up with TRBD1. The germline V gene encodes CDR1 MNHEY and CDR2 SVGAGI. V shed 6 bases, J shed 0 bases, and the junction held 4 bases outside the gene matches. The CDR3 consists of 15 residues. The CDR3 bases are TGTGCCAGCAGCCAAGGGACAGCGAACACCGGGGAGCTGTTTTTT. It encodes CASSQGTANTGELFF.

The chain recombines TRBV30 with TRBJ2-7; TRBD2 matches at 13 bases. Germline CDR1 and CDR2: GTSNPN and SVGIG (reference sequence). V shed 0 bases and J 7 bases; nucleotides not matched to a gene: 6. The CDR3 has 15 amino acids. This chain's CDR3 is CAWSVGLAGPREQYF. Written as DNA, the CDR3 is TGTGCCTGGAGTGTGGGACTAGCGGGACCGAGGGAGCAGTACTTC.

The rearrangement joins TRBV6-5 to TRBJ2-7; D possibly corresponds to TRBD1 (6 bases). CDR3 length: 15 residues. The germline V and J ends were trimmed by 0 bases and 2 bases, with 11 bases remaining between them. The germline V gene encodes CDR1 MNHEY and CDR2 SVGAGI. DNA of the CDR3: TGTGCCAGCAGTTACTCCCGGGACACTACCTACGAGCAGTACTTC. Amino acids: CASSYSRDTTYEQYF.

The chain links TRBV11-2 to TRBJ2-1, with 8 bases aligning to TRBD2. The CDR3 contains 15 residues. Trimming took 4 bases from V and 2 from J; bases not matched to a gene: 4. Germline CDR1 is SGHAT and CDR2 is FQNNGV. The CDR3 here is CASSYTSGTYNEQFF. The DNA of the CDR3 is TGTGCCAGCAGCTATACTAGCGGTACCTACAATGAGCAGTTCTTC.

The chain uses TRBV15 and TRBJ1-4; D unclear. Germline CDR1 LNHNV, CDR2 YYDKDF (reference sequence). V was clipped by 1 base and J by 1 base, with 7 bases between them. This CDR3 is built from 15 residues. CDR3 coding DNA: TGTGCCACCAGCAGAGTGGGAGAAACTAATGAAAAACTGTTTTTT. Residues: CATSRVGETNEKLFF.

This clone came up once. This sequence joins TRBV15 and TRBJ1-2; tentatively, D is TRBD1 (6 bases). Germline CDR1 and CDR2: LNHNV and YYDKDF (reference sequence). Trimming pared 1 base from V and 3 bases from J, leaving 6 bases between. This CDR3 comprises 13 residues. CDR3 region: CATSRGQDYGYTF. As DNA, the CDR3 is TGTGCCACCAGCAGAGGACAGGACTATGGCTACACCTTC.

V is TRBV7-2 and J is TRBJ1-2, with a possible D match to TRBD1 (5 bases). Trimming removed 5 bases from V and 1 base from J, with 14 bases in between. CDR1 and CDR2 (germline): SGHTA, FQGNSA. This CDR3 region has 15 residues. The CDR3 loop reads CASSPGDRVNYGYTF. CDR3 DNA sequence: TGTGCCAGCAGCCCGGGGGACCGCGTTAACTATGGCTACACCTTC.

The gene calls are TRBV5-4 and TRBJ1-2; no clear D gene. The CDR3 contains 14 residues. In germline, CDR1 is SGHNT, CDR2 YYREEE (reference sequence). The V end lost 5 bases, the J end lost 4 bases, and 15 bases lay between the germline ends. The CDR3 DNA sequence: TGTGCCAGCAGTCGCCAAGAACGGGGCTATGGCTACACCTTC. Translated, it gives CASSRQERGYGYTF. Variable domain in full (rest from reference TRBV5-4 and TRBJ1-2): ETGVTQSPTHLIKTRGQQVTLRCSSQSGHNTVSWYQQALGQGPQFIFQYYREEENGRGNFPPRFSGLQFPNYSSELNVNALELDDSALYLCASSRQERGYGYTFGSGTRLTVV.

This chain connects TRBV5-4 to TRBJ1-2; D perhaps matches TRBD1 (6 bases). Per the germline V gene, CDR1 is SGHNT and CDR2 is YYREEE (reference sequence). The CDR3 runs 16 residues. Trimming shortened V by 1 base and J by 1 base, and 14 bases separated the two germline ends. The CDR3 nucleotides are TGTGCCAGCAGCTTGTTTGGCAGACAGGTTAACTATGGCTACACCTTC. This codes for CASSLFGRQVNYGYTF.